These T cell receptor beta chains were read from a single sample in a study of neoadjuvant anti-PD-1 for oral cavity cancer. Clones were sequenced by immunoSEQ multiplex PCR, and TCRdb holds only the in-frame ones, with some missing. The sample holds roughly 14,000 clones, around 70% seen once. The sequencing here drew on PBMCs, taken after nivolumab (anti-PD-1) treatment. These receptors were obtained from a person between 35 and 79 years old with oral cavity squamous cell carcinoma. Both conserved end residues are trimmed from each CDR3. A D gene is named only where the DNA matches it firmly.

>NA|TRBV5-1
ASSFGGRVSSNTGELF
>NA|TRBV29-1
SVDGGGGTEAF
>NA|TRBV19
ASSFRVVGLNTEAF
>TRBD2|TRBV5-4
ASSLSLATYEQY
>TRBD1|TRBV6-5
ASRQGANTEAF
>TRBD2|TRBV15
ATSRVLTGTTSYEQY
>TRBD1|TRBV28
ASSSPGTVKTGEQY
>NA|TRBV10-3
AISGVGYNEQF
>NA|TRBV30
AWSGFGDNEKLF
>NA|TRBV29-1
SVPSRAAPGVGNTEAF
>NA|TRBV19
ASSIRGVTGPNQPQH
>NA|TRBV15
ATSRDRAANYAETQY
>TRBD1|TRBV9
ASSVGTGGSQETQY
>TRBD2|TRBV28
ASSSPFSGDLMRAGLARQF
>TRBD1|TRBV6-1
ASSGNNRGIQEKLF
>NA|TRBV29-1
SAGLMGNTDTQY
>TRBD1|TRBV11-2
ASSLGQGYEKLF
>TRBD2|TRBV2
ASGSSGRVSTYEQY
>NA|TRBV19
ASSSPPRAF
>NA|TRBV9
ASSLQPGNTEAF
>NA|TRBV12-5
ASGLGGRATTRISTDTQY
>TRBD1|TRBV10-2
ASNKGQDSYEQY
>NA|TRBV11-3
ASSLGDGYTDTQY
>NA|TRBV19
ASMGDYGYT
>NA|TRBV6-5
ASSGQGSYEQY
>TRBD1|TRBV7-9
ASSRTLGEQGGYGYT
>NA|TRBV2
ASRWYTGELF
>NA|TRBV6-1
ASSGTGTPSSYNEQF
>NA|TRBV19
ASSSQGRDTGELF
>NA|TRBV5-1
ASSLGQLSSYNEQF
>NA|TRBV19
ASTLGRGAEAF
>NA|TRBV7-8
ASTALRTDNEQF
>TRBD2|TRBV19
ASTPTSGQDTQY
>NA|TRBV6-1
ASSESRGNTEAF
>TRBD2|TRBV5-4
ASSSLAGAPYNEQF
>NA|TRBV27
ASRGRDQPQH